Included here is one TCR beta chain sequence, with context. Antigen specificity is unknown. The donors, all of them Caucasian adults, lived in Nashville, Tennessee. The data are from a study of shared clonotypes between healthy human individuals. Study-wide points: Memory subsets had estimated richness that was generally smaller than that of naive subsets.

Sequenced by immunoSEQ multiplex PCR; TCRdb stores in-frame clones only, minus some. The data show a few million clones, with around 94% seen just once and around 0.14% held by the top ten. Germline CDR1 and CDR2: SGHTA and FQGNSA. V lost 4 bases, J lost 3 bases, and 16 bases stayed unmatched. This CDR3 has 19 amino acids. The V and J genes are TRBV7-2 and TRBJ2-7, with 12 bases that match TRBD1. Sequenced material: naive CD4+ T cells sorted from blood. Subset indicated: CD45RA+ positively selected. This clonotype was sampled from a man between 18 and 29 years old in good health. The CDR3 loop reads CASSYGTGGWLAVHYEQYF. DNA for the CDR3: TGTGCCAGCAGCTATGGGACAGGGGGCTGGCTAGCGGTTCACTACGAGCAGTACTTC. The whole variable domain, remainder taken from reference TRBV7-2 and TRBJ2-7, is GAGVSQSPSNKVTEKGKDVELRCDPISGHTALYWYRQSLGQGLEFLIYFQGNSAPDKSGLPSDRFSAERTGGSVSTLTIQRTQQEDSAVYLCASSYGTGGWLAVHYEQYFGPGTRLTVT.